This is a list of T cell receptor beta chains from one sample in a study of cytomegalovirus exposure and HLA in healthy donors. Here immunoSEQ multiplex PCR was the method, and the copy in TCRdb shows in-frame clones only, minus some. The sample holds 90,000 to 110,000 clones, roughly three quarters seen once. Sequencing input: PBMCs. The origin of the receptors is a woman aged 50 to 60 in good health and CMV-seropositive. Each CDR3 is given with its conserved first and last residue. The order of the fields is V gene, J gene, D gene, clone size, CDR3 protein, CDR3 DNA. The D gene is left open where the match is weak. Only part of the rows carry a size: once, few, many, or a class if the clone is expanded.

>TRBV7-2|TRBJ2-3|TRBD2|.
CASTLRVAGAADTQYF
TGTGCCAGCACCCTCAGGGTGGCGGGAGCCGCAGATACGCAGTATTTT
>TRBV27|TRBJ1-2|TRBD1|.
CASSFSDRGLYGYTF
TGTGCCAGCAGTTTTTCAGACAGGGGGCTGTATGGCTACACCTTC
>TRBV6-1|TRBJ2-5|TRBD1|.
CAGSSGGLGTQYF
TGTGCCGGCTCTTCAGGGGGTTTAGGGACCCAGTACTTC
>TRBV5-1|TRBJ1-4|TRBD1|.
CASSQTSGQGDEKLFF
TGCGCCAGCAGCCAAACCTCAGGACAGGGGGATGAAAAACTGTTTTTT
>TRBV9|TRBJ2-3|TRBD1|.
CASSYEGASTDTQYF
TGTGCCAGCAGCTACGAGGGGGCTAGCACAGATACGCAGTATTTT
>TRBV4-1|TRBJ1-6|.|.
CASSQELSPLHF
TGCGCCAGCAGCCAAGAACTCTCACCCCTCCACTTT
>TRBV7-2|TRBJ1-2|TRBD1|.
CASSWDRDNYGYTF
TGTGCCAGCAGCTGGGACAGGGATAACTATGGCTACACCTTC
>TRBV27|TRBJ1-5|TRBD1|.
CASSLKGQTTYQPQHF
TGTGCCAGCAGTTTAAAGGGACAGACTACGTATCAGCCCCAGCATTTT
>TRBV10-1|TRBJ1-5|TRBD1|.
CASSHDRDNQPQHF
TGCGCCAGCAGTCATGACAGGGACAATCAGCCCCAGCATTTT
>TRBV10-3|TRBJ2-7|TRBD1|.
CAISDRGRDYEQYF
TGTGCCATCAGCGACAGGGGGAGGGACTACGAGCAGTACTTC
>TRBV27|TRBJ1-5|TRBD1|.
CASSLLRTGGGNQPQHF
TGTGCCAGCAGTTTATTGAGAACAGGGGGAGGCAATCAGCCCCAGCATTTT
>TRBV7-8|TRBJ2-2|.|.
CASSLEDTGELFF
TGTGCCAGCAGCTTGGAGGACACCGGGGAGCTGTTTTTT
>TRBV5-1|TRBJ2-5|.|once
CASSLTLQGKETQYF
TGCGCCAGCAGCTTGACCCTTCAGGGGAAGGAGACCCAGTACTTC
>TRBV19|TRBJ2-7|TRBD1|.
CASSPDRVGYEQYF
TGTGCCAGTAGTCCCGACAGGGTAGGATACGAGCAGTACTTC
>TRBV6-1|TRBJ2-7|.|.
CAILGSKEYEQYF
TGTGCCATACTTGGATCTAAGGAGTACGAGCAGTACTTC
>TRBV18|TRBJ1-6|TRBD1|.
CASSDRTGEDSPLHF
TGTGCCAGCTCAGACAGGACAGGGGAGGATTCACCCCTCCACTTT
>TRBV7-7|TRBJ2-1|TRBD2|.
CASSRTSVNEQFF
TGTGCCAGCAGCAGGACTAGCGTAAATGAGCAGTTCTTC
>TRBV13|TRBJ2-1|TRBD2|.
CASSPGLAGGSSYNEQFF
TGTGCCAGCAGCCCAGGACTAGCGGGGGGTAGCTCCTACAATGAGCAGTTCTTC
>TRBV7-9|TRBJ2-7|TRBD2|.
CASSEAGGAYEQYF
TGTGCCAGCAGCGAAGCGGGGGGGGCCTACGAGCAGTACTTC
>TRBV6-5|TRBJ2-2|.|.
CASSPRLRPTGELFF
TGTGCCAGCAGTCCCCGACTACGTCCCACCGGGGAGCTGTTTTTT
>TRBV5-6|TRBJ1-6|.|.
CASSTTGYGAPLHF
TGTGCCAGCTCCACTACAGGGTATGGTGCACCCCTCCACTTT
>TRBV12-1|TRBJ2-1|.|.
CASSFPRQGLNEQFF
TGTGCCAGCAGCTTCCCACGCCAGGGACTCAATGAGCAGTTCTTC
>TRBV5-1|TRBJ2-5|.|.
CASSSPPGTQYF
TGCGCCAGCAGCTCTCCACCGGGGACCCAGTACTTC
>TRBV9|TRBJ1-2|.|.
CASSAAGGDYGYTF
TGTGCCAGCAGCGCCGCGGGTGGTGACTATGGCTACACCTTC
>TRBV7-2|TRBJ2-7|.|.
CASSSQGAYEQYF
TGTGCCAGCAGCTCACAGGGTGCCTACGAGCAGTACTTC
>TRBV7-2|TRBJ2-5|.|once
CASSPPSGAWETQYF
TGTGCCAGCAGCCCCCCCTCGGGAGCTTGGGAGACCCAGTACTTC